A selection of T cell receptor beta chains follows, all from one sample in a study of blood T cell repertoires in COVID-19. Repertoires were generated with immunoSEQ multiplex PCR, while TCRdb's copy carries only in-frame clones and drops some. The sample includes approximately 360,000 clones, 88% of them seen just once. The sequencing input was PBMCs or T cells enriched from blood (not recorded which). Receptor source: a woman aged 30 to 39 with acute COVID-19. The CDR3 runs from the conserved cysteine through the conserved F or W.

>TRBJ1-1|TRBV5-1
CASSLTAGKGTEAFF
>TRBJ1-4|TRBV19
CASSLLRNEKLFF
>TRBJ2-7|TRBV7-2
CASSLGLGEFYEQYF
>TRBJ1-5|TRBV4-1
CASSQEIARGNQPQHF
>TRBJ1-4|TRBV2
CASIGQGTNEKLFF
>TRBJ1-2|TRBV9
CASTSSDSDYGYTF
>TRBJ1-6|TRBV19
CASSLSNGAYNSPLHF
>TRBJ2-2|TRBV5-1
CASSLGGSGELFF
>TRBJ1-2|TRBV7-2
CASSLQRQGAYGYTF
>TRBJ1-1|TRBV7-9
CASSVFQGTEAFF